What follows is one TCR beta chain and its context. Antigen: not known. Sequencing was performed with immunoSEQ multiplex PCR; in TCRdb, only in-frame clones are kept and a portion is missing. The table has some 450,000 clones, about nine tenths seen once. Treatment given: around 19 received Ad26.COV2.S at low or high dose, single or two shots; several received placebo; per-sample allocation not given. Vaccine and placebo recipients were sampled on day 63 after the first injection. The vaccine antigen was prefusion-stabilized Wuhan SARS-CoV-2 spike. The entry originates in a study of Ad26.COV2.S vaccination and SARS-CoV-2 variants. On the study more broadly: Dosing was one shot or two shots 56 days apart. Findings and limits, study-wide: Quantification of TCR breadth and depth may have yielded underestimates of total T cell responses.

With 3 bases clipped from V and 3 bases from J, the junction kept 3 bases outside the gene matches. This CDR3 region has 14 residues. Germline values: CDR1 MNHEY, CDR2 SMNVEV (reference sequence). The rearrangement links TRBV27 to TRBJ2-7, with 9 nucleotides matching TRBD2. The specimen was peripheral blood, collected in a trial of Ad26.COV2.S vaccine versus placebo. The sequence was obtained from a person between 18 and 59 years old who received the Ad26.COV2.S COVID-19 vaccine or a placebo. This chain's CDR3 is CASSLGSGSYEQYF. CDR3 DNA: TGTGCCAGCAGTTTGGGTAGCGGGAGCTACGAGCAGTACTTC.